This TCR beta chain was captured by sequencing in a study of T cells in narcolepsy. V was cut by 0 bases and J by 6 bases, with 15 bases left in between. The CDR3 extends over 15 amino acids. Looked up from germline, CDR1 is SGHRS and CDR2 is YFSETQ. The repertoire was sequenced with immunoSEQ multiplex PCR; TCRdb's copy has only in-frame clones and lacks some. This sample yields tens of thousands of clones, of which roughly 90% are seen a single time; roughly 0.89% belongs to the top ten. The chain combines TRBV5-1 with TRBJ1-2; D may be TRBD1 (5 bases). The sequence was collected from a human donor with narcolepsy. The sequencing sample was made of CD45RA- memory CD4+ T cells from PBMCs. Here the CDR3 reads CASSLVGGDRNGYTF. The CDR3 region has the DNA TGCGCCAGCAGCTTGGTCGGAGGGGACCGTAATGGCTACACCTTC.